The 27 T cell receptor beta chains given below trace back to one sample, sequenced in a study of blood T cell repertoires in COVID-19. Sequencing was performed with immunoSEQ multiplex PCR; in TCRdb, only in-frame clones are kept and a portion is missing. Counted here are 150,000 or so clones, roughly 86% occurring once; the ten biggest clones make up roughly 15%. Sequencing used peripheral blood. The receptors here all came from a human donor with acute or convalescent COVID-19. The donor label of this sample is uncertain.

The chain has TRBV6-5 and TRBJ1-2, with 9 positions matching TRBD1. The CDR3 loop spans 14 amino acids. Germline V lookup: CDR1 MNHEY, CDR2 SVGAGI. Losses at the gene ends were 3 bases for V and 7 bases for J; bases not matched to a gene: 6. CDR3 loop: CASSYDRGYSGYTF. CDR3 DNA: TGTGCCAGCAGTTATGACAGGGGGTACTCTGGCTACACCTTC.

The chain is built from TRBV30 and TRBJ1-6; D ambiguous. This CDR3 is built from 13 residues. V gave up 2 bases and J gave up 7 bases, with 9 bases separating them. Germline-derived CDR1 and CDR2 are GTSNPN and SVGIG (reference sequence). The CDR3 spells CAWSQQMNSPLHF. The CDR3 bases are TGTGCCTGGAGTCAACAGATGAATTCACCCCTCCACTTT.

This clone came up a few times. This sequence joins TRBV30 and TRBJ1-5; 7 positions agree with TRBD1. This CDR3 contains 12 residues. J was trimmed by 6 bases and V by 5 bases; bases with no gene match: 4. Germline CDR1 and CDR2: GTSNPN and SVGIG (reference sequence). CDR3 bases: TGTGCCTGGGGGACAGTCGGTCAGCCCCAGCATTTT. Its translation: CAWGTVGQPQHF. Drawing the rest from reference TRBV30 and TRBJ1-5, the complete variable domain is SQTIHQWPATLVQPVGSPLSLECTVEGTSNPNLYWYRQAAGRGLQLLFYSVGIGQISSEVPQNLSASRPQDRQFILSSKKLLLSDSGFYLCAWGTVGQPQHFGDGTRLSIL.

The CDR3 spells CASSLQGGGETQYF. CDR3 in DNA: TGTGCCAGCAGCCTACAAGGGGGCGGAGAGACCCAGTACTTC. The chain carries TRBV7-3 and TRBJ2-5, with TRBD1 identical over 7 bases. This CDR3 has 14 residues. Germline V gene data show CDR1 as SGHTA and CDR2 as FQGTGA. Trimming removed 5 bases from V and 4 bases from J; junction bases left unmatched: 7.

The chain has TRBV6-5 and TRBJ2-5, with 8 bases fitting TRBD1. The CDR3 spans 14 residues. With 4 bases clipped from V and 5 bases from J, the junction kept 6 bases outside the gene matches. Germline CDR1 and CDR2: MNHEY and SVGAGI. CDR3 nucleotide sequence: TGTGCCAGCAGTTCAGGGGGCTGGTGGGAGACCCAGTACTTC. Protein sequence: CASSSGGWWETQYF.

The genes are TRBV7-2 and TRBJ1-2; a weak D match, TRBD1 (5 bases). The CDR3 sequence is 16 residues long. The V and J ends lost 4 bases and 4 bases respectively, with 19 bases between them. Germline values: CDR1 SGHTA, CDR2 FQGNSA. This chain's CDR3 is CASSSDSGGVGYGYTF. The DNA of the CDR3 is TGTGCCAGCAGCTCTGATTCGGGGGGAGTCGGCTATGGCTACACCTTC.

V and J are TRBV3-1 (or the pseudogene TRBV3-2) and TRBJ2-5; TRBD2 matches 12 bases. Per the germline V gene, CDR1 is LGHDT and CDR2 is YNNKEL (reference sequence). The CDR3 sequence is 16 residues long. The trim removed 1 base at V and 4 bases at J, leaving 4 bases unmatched. CDR3: CASSQGTSGDSETQYF. CDR3 DNA sequence: TGTGCCAGCAGCCAAGGGACTAGCGGGGACTCAGAGACCCAGTACTTC.

The table lists this clone with a count of one. V usage is TRBV27 and J usage is TRBJ2-2, with a weak D call TRBD1 (6 bases). V lost 0 bases, J lost 1 base, and 9 bases lay in between. The CDR3 sequence is 16 residues long. Looked up from germline, CDR1 is MNHEY and CDR2 is SMNVEV (reference sequence). The CDR3 bases are TGTGCCAGCAGTTTATCCCGACAGGTGAACACCGGGGAGCTGTTTTTT. Protein product: CASSLSRQVNTGELFF.

The gene calls are TRBV10-3 and TRBJ1-1; 7 bases match TRBD1. Per germline, CDR1 ENHRY and CDR2 SYGVKD. CDR3 size: 14 residues. V trimming: 2 bases; J trimming: 7 bases; junction bases outside the gene matches: 7. For the CDR3, the DNA is TGTGCCATCAGTGAGCAGGGGGGAACAAGTGAAGCTTTCTTT. Encoded protein: CAISEQGGTSEAFF.

The chain uses TRBV5-1 and TRBJ2-2, with a possible D match to TRBD1 (8 bases). This CDR3 region has 17 residues. V shed 4 bases and J shed 3 bases, with 19 bases lying between them. Germline lookup yields CDR1 SGHRS and CDR2 YFSETQ. DNA of the CDR3: TGCGCCAGCAGCCCAGCAGGGGGCGGGGGTCACACCGGGGAGCTGTTTTTT. It encodes CASSPAGGGGHTGELFF.

This clone has a handful of counts. V gene TRBV19 combines with J gene TRBJ1-1, with unresolved D. The CDR3 loop spans 15 amino acids. Germline CDR1 and CDR2: LNHDA and SQIVND (reference sequence). Between the trimmed V and J ends, which lost 4 bases and 6 bases, there was a span of 18 bases. The CDR3: CASSNPLGLGAEAFF. As DNA, the CDR3 is TGTGCCAGTAGTAACCCCCTAGGGCTCGGGGCTGAAGCTTTCTTT.

V usage is TRBV18 and J usage is TRBJ2-5; 7 bases map to TRBD2. The germline V gene has CDR1 KGHSH and CDR2 LQKENI. V dropped 3 bases and J dropped 5; count of bases not matched to a gene: 18. The CDR3 totals 18 residues. CDR3 amino acids: CASSPSYGGFRFDETQYF. The CDR3 bases are TGTGCCAGCTCACCCTCGTACGGGGGGTTTCGGTTTGATGAGACCCAGTACTTC.

The V gene is TRBV9, the J gene TRBJ1-2; 9 bases align to TRBD1. Germline assignment: CDR1 SGDLS and CDR2 YYNGEE. V was pared by 2 bases and J by 7 bases, with 3 bases of the junction left unmatched. The CDR3 length is 13 residues. CDR3 sequence reads: CASSVGDRAGYTF. In DNA, the CDR3 is TGTGCCAGCAGCGTGGGGGACAGGGCTGGCTACACCTTC. The whole variable domain, remainder taken from reference TRBV9 and TRBJ1-2, is DSGVTQTPKHLITATGQRVTLRCSPRSGDLSVYWYQQSLDQGLQFLIQYYNGEERAKGNILERFSAQQFPDLHSELNLSSLELGDSALYFCASSVGDRAGYTFGSGTRLTVV.

The V gene is TRBV3-1 (or the pseudogene TRBV3-2), the J gene TRBJ2-3, with D perhaps TRBD2 (5 bases). CDR3 length: 15 residues. Trimming removed 4 bases at V and 2 bases at J, with 13 bases between. Germline CDR1 LGHDT, CDR2 YNNKEL (reference sequence). CDR3: CASSPGMGITDTQYF. The CDR3, as DNA: TGTGCCAGCAGCCCCGGGATGGGTATCACAGATACGCAGTATTTT.

CDR3 sequence: CASGPGLKTFQETQYF. The DNA for the CDR3 is TGTGCCAGTGGTCCGGGACTTAAAACCTTCCAAGAGACCCAGTACTTC. This chain links TRBV19 with TRBJ2-5; TRBD2 might be the D (6 bases). The germline V gene encodes CDR1 LNHDA and CDR2 SQIVND (reference sequence). V lost 8 bases to trimming and J lost 1 base, with 20 bases between them. The CDR3 spans 16 residues.

The chain couples TRBV30 to TRBJ2-7; D may be TRBD2 (7 bases). CDR1 and CDR2 from the germline V gene are GTSNPN and SVGIG (reference sequence). The CDR3 is made up of 14 amino acids. V shed 3 bases and J shed 0 bases, with 12 bases lying between them. DNA of the CDR3: TGTGCCTGGAGCAGGGGAGGGAGCTCCTACGAGCAGTACTTC. This codes for CAWSRGGSSYEQYF. Complete variable domain (other parts from reference TRBV30 and TRBJ2-7): SQTIHQWPATLVQPVGSPLSLECTVEGTSNPNLYWYRQAAGRGLQLLFYSVGIGQISSEVPQNLSASRPQDRQFILSSKKLLLSDSGFYLCAWSRGGSSYEQYFGPGTRLTVT.

The chain has TRBV11-2 and TRBJ1-2; no clear D. Between the trimmed V and J ends, which lost 2 bases and 4 bases, there was a span of 11 bases. Germline V gene data show CDR1 as SGHAT and CDR2 as FQNNGV. CDR3 length: 14 amino acids. CDR3 residues: CASSLFQAGYGYTF. DNA of the CDR3: TGTGCCAGCAGCTTATTCCAGGCTGGCTATGGCTACACCTTC.

The chain carries TRBV2 and TRBJ1-2, with D hard to call. Germline assignment: CDR1 SNHLY and CDR2 FYNNEI. V was shortened by 4 bases and J by 2 bases, with 5 bases between the two germline ends. The CDR3 covers 12 residues. The CDR3 reads CASSVMNYGYTF. Written as DNA, the CDR3 is TGTGCCAGCAGTGTAATGAACTATGGCTACACCTTC. Full variable domain (outside the CDR3, taken from reference TRBV2 and TRBJ1-2): EPEVTQTPSHQVTQMGQEVILRCVPISNHLYFYWYRQILGQKVEFLVSFYNNEISEKSEIFDDQFSVERPDGSNFTLKIRSTKLEDSAMYFCASSVMNYGYTFGSGTRLTVV.

The chain links TRBV5-4 to TRBJ2-3; 10 bases map to TRBD2. The germline gives CDR1 SGHNT, CDR2 YYREEE (reference sequence). The V segment lost 5 bases and the J segment 4 bases; nucleotides outside the gene matches: 4. The CDR3 consists of 14 residues. CDR3 protein: CASRLAGGADTQYF. CDR3 nucleotides: TGTGCCAGCAGGTTAGCGGGGGGCGCAGATACGCAGTATTTT. Based on the CDR3 plus reference TRBV5-4 and TRBJ2-3, the full variable domain is ETGVTQSPTHLIKTRGQQVTLRCSSQSGHNTVSWYQQALGQGPQFIFQYYREEENGRGNFPPRFSGLQFPNYSSELNVNALELDDSALYLCASRLAGGADTQYFGPGTRLTVL.

This chain joins TRBV5-6 and TRBJ1-4; D perhaps matches TRBD1 (5 bases). Trimming pared 4 bases from V and 8 bases from J, leaving 12 bases between. Looked up from germline, CDR1 is SGHDT and CDR2 is YYEEEE. The CDR3 contains 13 residues. The DNA for the CDR3 is TGTGCCAGCAGCCTCCAGGGAGGCGAAAAACTGTTTTTT. Its protein is CASSLQGGEKLFF.

As for this clone: At one end, the junction sequence differs from germline, possibly due to a read error. This chain links TRBV7-7 with TRBJ1-4, with D hard to call. The CDR3 has 13 residues. Germline assignment: CDR1 SSHAT and CDR2 FNYEAQ (reference sequence). CDR3 protein: CASSPRPGEKLFF. The CDR3 coding sequence is TGTGCTAGCAGCCCGAGACCCGGGGAAAAACTGTTTTTT.

The rearrangement joins TRBV29-1 to TRBJ2-3, with 7 bases aligning to TRBD1. The germline gives CDR1 SQVTM, CDR2 ANQGSEA. After removal of 0 bases from V and 4 bases from J, the junction contained 10 bases not matched to a gene. The CDR3 length is 16 residues. The DNA of the CDR3 is TGCAGCGTTGAAGATGGGACAGAGATTAGTGCAGATACGCAGTATTTT. Protein: CSVEDGTEISADTQYF.

This clone showed up just a few times. This chain links TRBV5-8 with TRBJ1-4; possibly TRBD1 for D (5 bases). The CDR3 covers 17 residues. Per germline, CDR1 SGHTS and CDR2 YDEGEE. Trimming cost V 4 bases and J 1 base, with 17 bases left between them. CDR3 loop: CASSVGARIRTNEKLFF. CDR3 sequence (DNA): TGTGCCAGCAGCGTTGGGGCAAGAATTCGAACTAATGAAAAACTGTTTTTT.

This clone showed up just once. This chain's CDR3 is CASSFPAGGILGEQYF. The CDR3, as DNA: TGTGCCAGCAGCTTCCCAGCGGGGGGTATCTTGGGCGAGCAGTACTTC. The chain recombines TRBV13 with TRBJ2-7, with 9 bases lining up with TRBD2. The CDR3 has 16 residues. Germline CDR1 is PRHDT and CDR2 is FYEKMQ (reference sequence). J lost 6 bases, V lost 3 bases, and 12 bases had no gene match.

The chain combines TRBV7-3 with TRBJ1-1; D is unresolved. This CDR3 comprises 15 residues. V was clipped by 3 bases and J by 6 bases, with 17 bases between them. Germline V CDR1 and CDR2: SGHTA, FQGTGA. The CDR3: CASSLGQGRVAEAFF. The CDR3 DNA reads as TGTGCCAGCAGCTTGGGTCAAGGGAGAGTAGCTGAAGCTTTCTTT. Drawing the rest from reference TRBV7-3 and TRBJ1-1, the complete variable domain is GAGVSQTPSNKVTEKGKYVELRCDPISGHTALYWYRQSLGQGPEFLIYFQGTGAADDSGLPNDRFFAVRPEGSVSTLKIQRTERGDSAVYLCASSLGQGRVAEAFFGQGTRLTVV.

The chain has TRBV30 and TRBJ1-6; D might be TRBD1 (5 bases). V lost 2 bases and J 10 bases, leaving 21 bases between the germline ends. The CDR3 length is 16 residues. CDR1 is GTSNPN and CDR2 is SVGIG in the germline V gene (reference sequence). In nucleotides, the CDR3 is TGTGCCTGGAGTACCCGGGGGGGAGGGGATGGATCACCCCTCCACTTT. It encodes CAWSTRGGGDGSPLHF.

Comments on this clone: One end of the junction is discordant with germline, which a read error may explain. CDR3 in DNA: TGTGCCAGCAGCCCCTTAGAAGGAGAAAAGCTGTTTTTT. Residues: CASSPLEGEKLFF. The chain has TRBV9 and TRBJ1-4; D uncertain. The CDR3 is 13 amino acids. The germline V gene encodes CDR1 SGDLS and CDR2 YYNGEE.